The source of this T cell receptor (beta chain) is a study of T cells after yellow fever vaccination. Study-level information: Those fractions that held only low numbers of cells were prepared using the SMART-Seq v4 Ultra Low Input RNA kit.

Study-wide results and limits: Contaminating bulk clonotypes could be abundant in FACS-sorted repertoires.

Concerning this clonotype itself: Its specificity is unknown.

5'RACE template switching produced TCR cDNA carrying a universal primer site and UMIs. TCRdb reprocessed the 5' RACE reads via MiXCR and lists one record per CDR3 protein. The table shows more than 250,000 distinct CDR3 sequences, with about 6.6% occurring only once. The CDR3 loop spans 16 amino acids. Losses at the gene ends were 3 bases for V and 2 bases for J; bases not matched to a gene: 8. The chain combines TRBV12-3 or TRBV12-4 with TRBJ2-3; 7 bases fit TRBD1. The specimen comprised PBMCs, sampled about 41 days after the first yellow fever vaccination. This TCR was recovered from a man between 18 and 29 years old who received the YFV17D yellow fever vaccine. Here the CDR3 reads CASSLQGDAFTDTQYF. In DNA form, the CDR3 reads TGTGCCAGCAGTTTGCAGGGGGACGCTTTCACAGATACGCAGTATTTT.